This T cell receptor (beta chain) was retrieved from a study of CD8 T cell repertoires and HIV-1 epitope variants. On the study more broadly: Controls were a CMV, EBV and flu peptide pool, Ebola AY9 negative control, and no-peptide well. Tested: three Gag epitope families, Nef HW9 and YT9. Enriched T cells were co-cultured with equal numbers of autologous T cell-negative antigen-presenting cells.

This clone is judged medium-sized (0.01 to 0.1%). Its antigen is unknown. Generated by immunoSEQ multiplex PCR, the TCRdb table keeps only in-frame clones and is missing some. The sample yields around 5,200 clones, roughly 60% seen once. In germline, CDR1 is MNHEY, CDR2 SMNVEV (reference sequence). The CDR3 is 11 amino acids. With 4 bases clipped from V and 14 bases from J, the junction kept 2 bases outside the gene matches. This receptor was obtained from a male donor with HIV. The gene calls are TRBV27 and TRBJ1-6; 7 nucleotides align to TRBD1. The sequenced material came from cultured CD8+ T cells derived from PBMCs. CDR3 nucleotide sequence: TGTGCCAGCAGTTCCGGGACAGCCCTCCACTTT. Translation gives CASSSGTALHF.